This T cell receptor (beta chain) was identified during a study of early T cells in non-severe SARS-CoV-2 infection. Germline CDR1 and CDR2: SGHNT and YYREEE (reference sequence). Trimming removed 3 bases from V and 3 bases from J, with 13 bases in between. The CDR3 sequence is 16 residues long. Individual cDNA molecules were tagged with unique molecular identifiers, the study reported. TCRdb redid the calling of the 5' RACE reads with MiXCR, one entry per CDR3 protein. This sample yields over 35,000 distinct CDR3 sequences, of which approximately 5.9% are seen a single time; about 8.3% belongs to the top ten.

The rearrangement joins TRBV5-4 to TRBJ2-6; D not certain. The sequence was obtained from an adult who was a healthcare worker with PCR-confirmed SARS-CoV-2 infection or an uninfected control (not recorded which). The source was whole blood, collected at baseline. The CDR3 reads CASSSRDNGGANVLTF. The CDR3 coding sequence is TGTGCCAGCAGCTCAAGGGATAATGGTGGGGCCAACGTCCTGACTTTC.